The source of this TCR beta chain is a study of cytomegalovirus exposure and HLA in healthy donors. Overall study findings and caveats: What TCR beta sequences reportedly achieved was accurate prediction of HLA-A and HLA-B alleles in most subjects. Later work found that TCR association rates differed between HLA loci; DRB1 had the most and HLA-C the fewest.

Germline V gene lookup returns CDR1 MNHEY and CDR2 SMNVEV (reference sequence). V shed 5 bases and J shed 7 bases, with 17 bases lying between them. The CDR3 is 14 residues long. Worth noting for this clone: Its cognate antigen is unknown.

Primers: 60 Vbeta forward and 13 Jbeta reverse. Sequencing used immunoSEQ multiplex PCR; TCRdb keeps in-frame clones, though not all of them. The repertoire holds some 190,000 clones, with 70% to 90% as singletons. Although they were nominally healthy when sampled, donors likely had unrecorded immune exposures. What was sequenced was PBMCs. This sequence joins TRBV27 and TRBJ2-5; a possible D gene is TRBD2 (6 bases). The receptor was derived from a woman aged 18-29 years in good health and CMV-seronegative. The CDR3 region has the DNA TGTGCCAGCAGTCCTAGCGTTGGGTTGGGGACCCAGTACTTC. This gives the protein CASSPSVGLGTQYF.